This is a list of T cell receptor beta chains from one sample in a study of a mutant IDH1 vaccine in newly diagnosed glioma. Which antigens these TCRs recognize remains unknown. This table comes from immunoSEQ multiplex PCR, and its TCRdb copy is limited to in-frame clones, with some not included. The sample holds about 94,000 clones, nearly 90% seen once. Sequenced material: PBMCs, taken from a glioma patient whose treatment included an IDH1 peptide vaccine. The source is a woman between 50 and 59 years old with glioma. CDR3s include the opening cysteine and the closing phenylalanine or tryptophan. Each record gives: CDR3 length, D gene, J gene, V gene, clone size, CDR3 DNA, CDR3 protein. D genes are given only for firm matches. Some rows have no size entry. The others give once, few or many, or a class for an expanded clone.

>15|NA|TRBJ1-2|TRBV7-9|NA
TGTGCCAGCAGCTTAGTGTCGACAGAGGGTTATGGCTACACCTTC
CASSLVSTEGYGYTF
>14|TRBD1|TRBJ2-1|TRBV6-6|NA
TGTGCCAGCAGTTTGTGGACAGGGGGGAATGAGCAGTTCTTC
CASSLWTGGNEQFF
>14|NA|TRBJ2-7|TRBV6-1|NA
TGTGCCAGCAGTCTTGGACTAATCTCCTACGAGCAGTACTTC
CASSLGLISYEQYF
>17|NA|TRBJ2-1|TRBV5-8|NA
TGTGCCAGCAGCTTGGGGCCGTTAGGGCGTCGCTACAATGAGCAGTTCTTC
CASSLGPLGRRYNEQFF
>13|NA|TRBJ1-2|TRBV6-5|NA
TGTGCCAGCACGAGCGGTTCGGCCTCTGGCTACACCTTC
CASTSGSASGYTF
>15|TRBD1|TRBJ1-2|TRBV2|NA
TGTGCCAGCGCGCGACAGGGAGGTCGGAGGGATGGCTACACCTTC
CASARQGGRRDGYTF
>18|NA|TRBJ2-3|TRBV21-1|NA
TGTGCCAGCAGCAAAGGGGGGACTAGCGGGAGGGCCCTAGATACGCAGTATTTT
CASSKGGTSGRALDTQYF
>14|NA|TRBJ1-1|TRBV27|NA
TGTGCCAGCAGTTCGGGACAAATGAACACTGAAGCTTTCTTT
CASSSGQMNTEAFF
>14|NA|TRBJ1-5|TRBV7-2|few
TGTGCCAGCAGCTGGGTGGGGGGGGCTCAGCCCCAGCATTTT
CASSWVGGAQPQHF
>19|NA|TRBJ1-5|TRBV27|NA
TGTGCCAGCAGTTTGAATATCGGGACACTTATGGATGGCAATCAGCCCCAGCATTTT
CASSLNIGTLMDGNQPQHF
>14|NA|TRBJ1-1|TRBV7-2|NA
TGTGCCAGCAGCTTAGCGCCAGGGATCAGTGAAGCTTTCTTT
CASSLAPGISEAFF
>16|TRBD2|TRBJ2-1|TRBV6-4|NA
TGTGCCAGCAGTGACTCCGGCGGGAGGGCCGAGAATGAGCAGTTCTTC
CASSDSGGRAENEQFF
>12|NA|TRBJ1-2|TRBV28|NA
TGTGCCAGCAGTTTCGGGGTGGACGGCTACACCTTC
CASSFGVDGYTF
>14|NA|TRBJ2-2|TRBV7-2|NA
TGTGCCAGCAGCTTAGTGAAGAACACCGGGGAGCTGTTTTTT
CASSLVKNTGELFF
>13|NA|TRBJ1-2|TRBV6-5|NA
TGTGCCAGCAGCACCCAGGGGTTGCATGGCTACACCTTC
CASSTQGLHGYTF
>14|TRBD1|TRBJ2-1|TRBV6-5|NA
TGTGCCAGCAGACAGGGACAGACCTACAATGAGCAGTTCTTC
CASRQGQTYNEQFF
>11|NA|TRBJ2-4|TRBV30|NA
TGTGCCTGGAGTTTGACAGCGCAAACGTACTTC
CAWSLTAQTYF
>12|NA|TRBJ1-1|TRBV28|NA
TGTGCCATCCAGGGGTTCGACACTGAAGCTTTCTTT
CAIQGFDTEAFF
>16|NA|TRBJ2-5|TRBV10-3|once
TGTGCCATCAGTGATTACGGGACACGGAAAGAAGAGACCCAGTACTTC
CAISDYGTRKEETQYF
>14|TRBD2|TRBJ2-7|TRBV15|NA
TGTGCCACCAGCAGTTCAGCGGGAGTTTACGAGCAGTACTTC
CATSSSAGVYEQYF
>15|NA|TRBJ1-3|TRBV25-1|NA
TGTGCCAGCAGTGAACTCGGGTTCGTTGGAAACACCATATATTTT
CASSELGFVGNTIYF
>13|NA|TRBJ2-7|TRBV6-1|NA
TGTGCCATCTCCCCGCGTAGGTCCTACGAGCAGTACTTC
CAISPRRSYEQYF
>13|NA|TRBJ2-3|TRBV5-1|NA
TGCGCCAGCAGCTCAGGGGGCACAGATACGCAGTATTTT
CASSSGGTDTQYF
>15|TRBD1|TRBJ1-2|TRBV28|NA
TGTGCCAGCGTTTCCCGGAGGGGGCATCACTATGGCTACACCTTC
CASVSRRGHHYGYTF
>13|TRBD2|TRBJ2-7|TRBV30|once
TGTGCCTGGAGTGGTTCGCTAGCGGCTGTCTTGTGCTTC
CAWSGSLAAVLCF
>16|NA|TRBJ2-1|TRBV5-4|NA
TGTGCCAGCAGCTTGGATAGTGGTGTTTCCTACAATGAGCAGTTCTTC
CASSLDSGVSYNEQFF
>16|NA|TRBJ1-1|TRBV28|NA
TGTGCCAGCACCTTAACCCGGGGCCAAGGGAACACTGAAGCTTTCTTT
CASTLTRGQGNTEAFF
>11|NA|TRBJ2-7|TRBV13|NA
TGTGCCAGCAGCTCGACACGGGGGCAGTACTTC
CASSSTRGQYF
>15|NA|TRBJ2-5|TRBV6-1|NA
TGTGCCAGCACCCTACAGGGGCACGCGGGGGAGACCCAGTACTTC
CASTLQGHAGETQYF
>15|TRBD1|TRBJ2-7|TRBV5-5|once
TGTGCCAGCAGCTTGTACGACAGGGGCTCCTACGAGCAGTACTTC
CASSLYDRGSYEQYF
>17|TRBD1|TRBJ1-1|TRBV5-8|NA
TGTGCCAGCAGCCACCCCCGGGACAGGGAGGGGGACACTGAAGCTTTCTTT
CASSHPRDREGDTEAFF
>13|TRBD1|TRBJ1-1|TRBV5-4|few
TGTGCCAGCAGCTCGGACAGGGGGCGTGAAGCTTTCTTT
CASSSDRGREAFF